This is a list of T cell receptor beta chains from one sample in a study of glioma-infiltrating T cells. MiXCR, applied by TCRdb to the multiplex PCR reads, yields one record per CDR3 protein. The data contain about 410,000 distinct CDR3 sequences, around 38% of them singletons. The sample taken for sequencing was glioma tissue, nonneoplastic brain tissue, or PBMCs (not recorded which). All receptors come from a human donor with low-grade glioma or glioblastoma, undergoing nonglioma brain surgery, or in good health (not recorded which). Both conserved end residues are part of each CDR3. A D gene is named only where the DNA matches it firmly. Expanded clones get a size class; other rows say once, few or many, or leave the size out.

TRBJ1-5 | . | TRBV20-1 | . | TGCAGTGCTAGACGGGGAAGCCATAGCAATCAGCCCCAGCATTTT | CSARRGSHSNQPQHF
TRBJ2-1 | . | TRBV28 | . | TGTGCCAGCAGTTTATATCTGGCGTTGTGGTCGGATGAGCAGTTCTTC | CASSLYLALWSDEQFF
TRBJ1-1 | few | TRBV4-1 | . | TGCGCCAGCAGCCCCGCGGACGGCCTGAACGCTGAAGCTTTCTTT | CASSPADGLNAEAFF
TRBJ2-1 | many | TRBV27 | TRBD2 | TGTGCCAGCGAAAGCCTAGCGGGAACCATTAATGAGCAGTTCTTC | CASESLAGTINEQFF
TRBJ1-5 | . | TRBV11-2 | . | TGTGCCAGCGGTTTAGAGTCTGGTGGTAGTCAGCCCCAGCATTTT | CASGLESGGSQPQHF
TRBJ1-1 | . | TRBV7-9 | TRBD1 | TGTGCCAGCAGCGTAGCGGGGACAGGGTTGACTGAAGCTTTCTTT | CASSVAGTGLTEAFF
TRBJ2-7 | . | TRBV13 | TRBD2 | TGCGCCAGCAGCCCACCTAGCGGGGGCTCCTACGAGCAGTACTTC | CASSPPSGGSYEQYF
TRBJ2-6 | . | TRBV5-5 | TRBD1 | TGCGCCAGCAGCTTGGGGACAGGGGGCTCTGGGGCCAACGTCCTGACTTTC | CASSLGTGGSGANVLTF
TRBJ2-7 | many | TRBV6-1 | . | TGTGCCAGCAGAGACCAAACCTACGAGCAGTACTTC | CASRDQTYEQYF
TRBJ2-3 | few | TRBV20-1 | . | TGCAGTGCTCTTGCGCTCCGCGATACGCAGTATTTT | CSALALRDTQYF
TRBJ1-1 | . | TRBV6-6 | . | TGTGCCAGCAGTTACGCCCTGAACACTAAAGCTTCCTTT | CASSYALNTKASF
TRBJ1-1 | . | TRBV20-1 | TRBD1 | TGCAGTGCTAGCGGGACAGGAGTCTCTGAAGCTTTCTTT | CSASGTGVSEAFF
TRBJ1-5 | few | TRBV2 | . | TGTGCCAGCAGTGGTTTGACAGGAAGGAATCAGCCCCAGCATTTT | CASSGLTGRNQPQHF
TRBJ2-3 | many | TRBV29-1 | TRBD1 | TGCAGCCTTGGACAGGGCGGGACAGATACGCAGTATTTT | CSLGQGGTDTQYF
TRBJ1-4 | few | TRBV12-3/TRBV12-4 | . | TGTGCCAGCAGTTTAGGATGGGGTTTGCTGTTTTTT | CASSLGWGLLFF
TRBJ2-7 | many | TRBV28 | TRBD2 | TGTGCCACCTTCCCCCCCAGCGGGAGGGAGCGGGACGAGCAGTACTTC | CATFPPSGRERDEQYF